Presented here are 16 T cell receptor beta chains from one specimen sequenced in a study of regulatory T cells in long-lasting Graves disease. The time point: newly diagnosed GD, antithyroid drugs for less than 3 months. PBMC-extracted RNA yielded the TCR library. Assembly of TCR beta libraries relied on iRepertoire HTBI primers together with Arm-PCR of CDR3 regions. MiXCR, applied by TCRdb to the multiplex PCR reads, yields one record per CDR3 protein. In the table there are about 450,000 distinct CDR3 sequences, 11% to 15% of which are singletons. A further study also used this sample, focusing on T cells in Graves' hyperthyroidism and ophthalmopathy.

Sequenced here: peripheral blood mononuclear cells (PBMCs), sampled at new diagnosis, from a patient treated with antithyroid drugs. These TCRs come from a woman aged 45-65 years with Graves disease.

The table lists this clonotype with a few counts. The germline gene is not matched at one end of the junction; a read error may be the cause. V gene TRBV18 combines with J gene TRBJ2-5; TRBD1 might be the D (6 bases). Looked up from germline, CDR1 is KGHSH and CDR2 is LQKENI. The length of the CDR3 is 13 residues. The CDR3 is CAGSPPGEETQYF. In DNA form, the CDR3 reads TGTGCCGGCTCACCACCAGGGGAAGAGACCCAGTACTTC.

For this clonotype: A clone one base away is much larger, so this may be a read error. The chain recombines TRBV18 with TRBJ1-5; perhaps TRBD1 as D (5 bases). There are 13 residues in the CDR3. Germline CDR1 KGHSH, CDR2 LQKENI. Here the CDR3 reads CANSPTGNQPQHF. The CDR3 DNA sequence: TGTGCCAACTCACCTACAGGTAATCAGCCCCAGCATTTT.

Comment on this clonotype: A much bigger clone sits one base away, suggesting this may be a read error. V gene TRBV6-1 combines with J gene TRBJ1-5, with 7 positions matching TRBD1. V lost 2 bases, J lost 16 bases, and 14 bases stayed unmatched. This CDR3 has 14 residues. Germline CDR1 is MNHNS and CDR2 is SASEGT. As DNA, the CDR3 is TGTGCCAGCAGTGAAATTATTGGGACAGCCCATCCTCATTTT. Its translation is CASSEIIGTAHPHF.

This clonotype has ten or more counts. CDR3 sequence: CASSFTGDSYNSPLHF. As DNA, the CDR3 is TGTGCCAGCAGTTTTACAGGGGACTCCTATAATTCACCCCTCCACTTT. V is TRBV28 and J is TRBJ1-6; 7 nucleotides match TRBD1. The V and J ends lost 3 bases and 0 bases, in that order; junction bases with no gene match: 2. The CDR3 runs 16 residues. CDR1 MDHEN and CDR2 SYDVKM come from the germline V gene.

This clonotype was detected only a few times. The chain uses TRBV5-6 and TRBJ2-7; 15 bases agree with TRBD2. The CDR3 sequence is 18 residues long. CDR1 and CDR2 from the germline V gene are SGHDT and YYEEEE. V was pared by 1 base and J by 0 bases, with 5 bases of the junction left unmatched. The DNA of the CDR3 is TGTGCCAGCAGCTTGTATGGGACTAGCGGGAGGAACTCCTACGAGCAGTACTTC. It is translated as CASSLYGTSGRNSYEQYF.

This clonotype has at least ten counts. The chain recombines TRBV12-3 or TRBV12-4 with TRBJ2-1, with 7 bases matching TRBD2. The CDR3 has 14 amino acids. The V and J ends lost 6 bases and 7 bases, in that order; junction bases with no gene match: 9. The CDR3 bases are TGTGCCAGCAGCGGACTAGTTAGTGGGAATGAGCAGTTCTTC. It encodes CASSGLVSGNEQFF.

This clonotype was counted at least ten times. V usage is TRBV3-1 and J usage is TRBJ2-3; no clear D gene. Germline V gene lookup returns CDR1 LGHDT and CDR2 YNNKEL (reference sequence). The CDR3 spans 13 residues. With 6 bases removed from V and 0 bases from J, the gap between germline ends came to 7 bases. CDR3 nucleotides: TGTGCCAGCAGGACCTCAAGCACAGATACGCAGTATTTT. It encodes CASRTSSTDTQYF.

At least ten counts were recorded for this clonotype. This chain joins TRBV7-9 and TRBJ1-5; D is unresolved. CDR3 size: 12 residues. Germline V gives CDR1 SEHNR, CDR2 FQNEAQ (reference sequence). V was pared by 5 bases and J by 7 bases, with 9 bases between. Here the CDR3 reads CASSEESQPQHF. CDR3 nucleotide sequence: TGTGCCAGCAGCGAAGAGAGCCAGCCCCAGCATTTT.

This clonotype was seen a few times. The chain uses TRBV18 and TRBJ1-2; the D gene is possibly TRBD1 (6 bases). The CDR3 consists of 19 residues. CDR1 KGHSH and CDR2 LQKENI come from the germline V gene. Between the trimmed V and J ends, which lost 2 bases and 4 bases, there was a span of 26 bases. The CDR3 region is CASSPVGGNPGDGRYGYTF. CDR3 in DNA: TGTGCCAGCTCACCAGTCGGGGGGAATCCAGGGGATGGTCGCTATGGCTACACCTTC.

This clonotype was picked up many times. The chain joins TRBV6-2 or TRBV6-3 to TRBJ2-1; TRBD2 matches at 9 bases. CDR1 is MNHEY and CDR2 is SVGEGT in the germline V gene. Germline trimming cut 3 bases from V and 4 bases from J; bases unmatched to any gene: 7. The CDR3 totals 16 residues. The CDR3 DNA reads TGTGCCAGCAGTTATTCACTAGCGGGTCTATACAATGAGCAGTTCTTC. Its translation is CASSYSLAGLYNEQFF.

With regard to this clonotype: This may come from a read error, since a much larger clone is one base off. This rearrangement joins TRBV3-1 to TRBJ2-1, with D possibly matching TRBD2 (6 bases). Germline-derived CDR1 and CDR2 are LGHDT and YNNKEL (reference sequence). There are 12 residues in the CDR3. Trimming cost V 4 bases and J 12 bases, with 13 bases left between them. The chain's CDR3 is CASSRDGGTQFF. For the CDR3, the DNA is TGTGCCAGCAGCCGAGACGGGGGAACGCAGTTCTTC.

The J gene is TRBJ2-7, the V gene TRBV4-1; D gene unclear. V was trimmed by 0 bases and J by 3 bases, leaving 18 bases between them. Germline V lookup: CDR1 MGHRA, CDR2 YSYEKL. There are 17 residues in the CDR3. In DNA, the CDR3 is TGCGCCAGCAGCCAAGATCGGTGGGCCCCGGACCTCTACGAGCAGTACTTC. Its protein product is CASSQDRWAPDLYEQYF.

This clonotype came up a few times. V and J are TRBV13 and TRBJ2-1; D may be TRBD1 (5 bases). Germline CDR1 PRHDT, CDR2 FYEKMQ (reference sequence). The CDR3 is 15 amino acids. Trimming removed 0 bases from V and 6 bases from J, with 12 bases in between. CDR3 amino acids: CASSLGDIVRNEQFF. The DNA of the CDR3 is TGTGCCAGCAGCTTAGGGGACATCGTACGCAATGAGCAGTTCTTC.

This clonotype appeared a few times. J is TRBJ1-5 and V is TRBV6-1, with no clear D. Germline-derived CDR1 and CDR2 are MNHNS and SASEGT. Trimming left V 2 bases short and J 0 bases short, with 11 bases between. The CDR3 totals 16 residues. The CDR3 coding sequence is TGTGCCAGCAGTGAACTGGTTTATAATAGCAATCAGCCCCAGCATTTT. It is translated as CASSELVYNSNQPQHF.

This clonotype was recorded once. A much more abundant neighbour one base away suggests this may be a read error. The V call is TRBV5-5, the J call TRBJ2-5; 9 bases fit TRBD1. The CDR3 sequence is 17 residues long. Germline CDR1 reads SGHKS; CDR2 reads YYEKEE (reference sequence). The J segment lost 8 bases and the V segment lost 3 bases, leaving 17 bases of the junction unmatched. Written as DNA, the CDR3 is TGTGCCAGCAGCTCTGAGAAGCCCTACAGGGGGCGGGACACCCAGTACTTC. This encodes CASSSEKPYRGRDTQYF.

In its sample, this clonotype was seen many times. This chain uses TRBV27 with TRBJ2-1; D is ambiguous. Germline V gene data show CDR1 as MNHEY and CDR2 as SMNVEV (reference sequence). The V end was cut by 5 bases, the J end by 7 bases, with 9 bases between. CDR3 length: 12 residues. The CDR3 nucleotides read TGTGCCAGCAGTGCATTTAGGAATGAGCAGTTCTTC. Translation gives CASSAFRNEQFF.